This T cell receptor (beta chain) emerged from a study of CD8 T cells in Susac syndrome. Sequencing targeted TCR beta in blood CD8+ and CD4+ T cells. It was with random hexamers that about 0.45 to 1 ug RNA was reverse transcribed. One entry per CDR3 protein, called by TCRdb with MiXCR from the immunoSEQ multiplex PCR reads. Among about 120,000 distinct CDR3 sequences listed, roughly 91% were seen once. CDR3 length: 19 amino acids. The germline CDR1 and CDR2 sequences are SGHRS and YFSETQ. Trimming cost V 1 base and J 2 bases; bases outside gene matches: 9. This receptor was taken from a human donor in good health. Sequencing input: CD4+ T cells from PBMCs. The chain has TRBV5-1 and TRBJ1-6; 10 bases align to TRBD1. The DNA of the CDR3 is TGCGCCAGCAGCTTGCAAGACAGGGGGCGCAGGACCTATAATTCACCCCTCCACTTT. It yields the protein CASSLQDRGRRTYNSPLHF.